Below, one TCR beta chain is given with its context. Its specificity is not known. The sample comes from a study of T cells in localized non-small cell lung cancer. General study results and limits: In uninvolved adjacent lung, T cell clonality reached its highest value, exceeding tumor.

The data were produced by immunoSEQ multiplex PCR, yet TCRdb's version contains in-frame clones alone and is incomplete. Of 31,000 or so clones listed, roughly 91% are singletons. The V and J ends lost 3 bases and 5 bases respectively, with 11 bases between them. The CDR3 spans 13 residues. Germline CDR1 and CDR2: SGHTA and FQGNSA. The specimen was peripheral blood, collected before any cancer treatment. The chain links TRBV7-2 to TRBJ2-7; the D is unclear. This TCR derives from a female donor over 55 with stage I lung adenocarcinoma. CDR3 residues: CASSFTLWDEQYF. The CDR3 DNA reads as TGTGCCAGCAGCTTCACGTTGTGGGACGAGCAGTACTTC.